The 16 T cell receptor beta chains given below trace back to one sample, sequenced in a study of shared clonotypes between healthy human individuals. Clones were sequenced by immunoSEQ multiplex PCR, and TCRdb holds only the in-frame ones, with some missing. Here the sample spans about 960,000 clones, 70% to 85% being singletons. Sequencing was done on a sample of memory CD4+ T cells sorted from blood. Subset: CD45RA-negative fraction. The receptor set was obtained from a man in his late teens or twenties in good health.

This chain links TRBV5-8 with TRBJ1-4; maybe TRBD1 (6 bases). The germline V and J ends were trimmed by 4 bases and 4 bases, with 14 bases remaining between them. This CDR3 spans 15 amino acids. Germline assignment: CDR1 SGHTS and CDR2 YDEGEE. CDR3 loop: CASSMDSESNEKLFF. For the CDR3, the DNA is TGTGCCAGCAGCATGGACAGCGAGAGTAATGAAAAACTGTTTTTT.

This rearrangement joins TRBV27 to TRBJ2-7; 10 positions match TRBD2. The germline V gene encodes CDR1 MNHEY and CDR2 SMNVEV (reference sequence). CDR3 length: 16 amino acids. V gave up 6 bases and J gave up 4 bases; unmatched junction bases: 12. The CDR3 loop reads CASRSGTSAQRYEQYF. As DNA, the CDR3 is TGTGCCAGCAGGAGCGGGACTAGCGCCCAGAGGTACGAGCAGTACTTC.

Note on this clone: Other DNA sequences within the sample encode an identical CDR3. For the CDR3, the DNA is TGTGCCAGCAGCTTAGCCCCCAATGAAAAACTGTTTTTT. Residues: CASSLAPNEKLFF. The rearrangement uses TRBV7-9 and TRBJ1-4; D remains unclear. Trimming pared 0 bases from V and 5 bases from J, leaving 4 bases between. Per the germline V gene, CDR1 is SEHNR and CDR2 is FQNEAQ (reference sequence). The CDR3 runs to 13 residues.

V and J are TRBV5-5 and TRBJ2-2; the D gene is possibly TRBD1 (5 bases). Germline assignment: CDR1 SGHKS and CDR2 YYEKEE (reference sequence). CDR3 length: 19 amino acids. With 5 bases removed from V and 2 bases from J, the gap between germline ends came to 25 bases. The CDR3 here is CASSLRYLGAESNTGELFF. DNA of the CDR3: TGTGCCAGCAGTCTTAGGTATCTTGGGGCCGAATCTAACACCGGGGAGCTGTTTTTT.

The J gene is TRBJ2-7, the V gene TRBV5-3, with D unresolved. TRBV5-3 is marked as an open reading frame, function uncertain. The V gene lost 1 base and the J gene lost 6 bases, with 14 bases spanning the gap. CDR3 length: 14 residues. Written as DNA, the CDR3 is TGTGCCAGAAGCTTGAGCTGGCACAACCTCGAGCAGTACTTC. It is translated as CARSLSWHNLEQYF.

This clone was seen only a few times. This same CDR3 is encoded by further DNA sequences in the sample. The V and J genes are TRBV7-2 and TRBJ2-7; D is unresolved. CDR1 is SGHTA and CDR2 is FQGNSA in the germline V gene. This CDR3 has 13 residues. The germline V and J ends were trimmed by 3 bases and 0 bases, with 6 bases remaining between them. The CDR3 DNA sequence: TGTGCCAGCAGCTTGGGCGTCTCCTACGAGCAGTACTTC. It encodes CASSLGVSYEQYF.

This chain links TRBV6-5 with TRBJ2-7, with no clear D. V was pared by 4 bases and J by 4 bases, with 17 bases between. Germline CDR1 is MNHEY and CDR2 is SVGAGI. The CDR3 consists of 15 residues. CDR3 protein: CASSSPDQGMYEQYF. CDR3 DNA sequence: TGTGCCAGCAGTTCCCCGGACCAAGGGATGTACGAGCAGTACTTC.

J is TRBJ2-3 and V is TRBV29-1; 10 bases match TRBD1. Unmatched junction bases numbered 3, after V lost 6 bases and J lost 3 bases. The CDR3 contains 13 residues. Germline loops: CDR1 SQVTM, CDR2 ANQGSEA. CDR3 bases: TGCAGCGTGACGGGACAGGGGACAGATACGCAGTATTTT. Translation: CSVTGQGTDTQYF.

V and J are TRBV5-5 and TRBJ1-1; possible D gene TRBD1, 5 bases. V dropped 2 bases and J dropped 7 bases, with 12 bases sitting between them. Germline V CDR1 and CDR2: SGHKS, YYEKEE (reference sequence). This CDR3 contains 13 residues. CDR3 sequence (DNA): TGTGCCAGCAGCTTTCAGGGCCCCCATGAAGCTTTCTTT. This sequence encodes CASSFQGPHEAFF.

A remark on this clone: The germline gene is not matched at one end of the junction; a read error may be the cause. The CDR3 DNA follows: TGCGCCAGCATTGAGGAAGGGTCAGCAACCATGAACACTGAAGCTTTCTTT. It is translated as CASIEEGSATMNTEAFF. The V call is TRBV10-2, the J call TRBJ1-1; D ambiguous. From germline, CDR1 is WSHSY and CDR2 SAAADI. The length of the CDR3 is 17 residues.

This chain joins TRBV9 and TRBJ2-6; tentative D call: TRBD1 (6 bases). From germline, CDR1 is SGDLS and CDR2 YYNGEE. The CDR3 contains 16 residues. The germline V and J ends were trimmed by 0 bases and 4 bases, with 11 bases remaining between them. The CDR3 loop is CASSVGTVSGANVLTF. The CDR3 DNA is TGTGCCAGCAGCGTAGGGACAGTTTCGGGGGCCAACGTCCTGACTTTC.

This rearrangement joins TRBV6-1 to TRBJ2-7; either TRBD1 or TRBD2 may supply D (5 bases each). The CDR3 consists of 14 residues. Looked up from germline, CDR1 is MNHNS and CDR2 is SASEGT. The V end was cut by 4 bases, the J end by 10 bases, with 20 bases between. The CDR3 spells CASSGGVGESGQYF. CDR3 nucleotides: TGTGCCAGCAGTGGTGGAGTGGGGGAGTCCGGTCAGTACTTC.

This chain connects TRBV6-6 to TRBJ2-5; D gene ambiguous. The CDR3 extends over 15 amino acids. V was trimmed by 6 bases and J by 1 base, leaving 15 bases between them. Germline loops: CDR1 MNHNY, CDR2 SVGAGI (reference sequence). The CDR3 region has the DNA TGTGCCAGCAGCACCCAAGGTGCTATCCAAGAGACCCAGTACTTC. Translated, it gives CASSTQGAIQETQYF.

The chain joins TRBV7-9 to TRBJ2-2; D is uncertain. CDR3 length: 14 residues. CDR1 SEHNR and CDR2 FQNEAQ come from the germline V gene (reference sequence). V gave up 5 bases and J gave up 4 bases, with 11 bases separating them. CDR3 loop: CASSPKASTGELFF. The CDR3 DNA reads as TGTGCCAGCAGCCCTAAAGCCAGCACCGGGGAGCTGTTTTTT.

This clone appeared a few times. The chain recombines TRBV5-5 with TRBJ2-2; a possible D gene is TRBD1 (6 bases). V lost 4 bases to trimming and J lost 3 bases, with 16 bases between them. Germline CDR1 SGHKS, CDR2 YYEKEE (reference sequence). The CDR3 has 16 residues. The CDR3 is CASSQEGQIYTGELFF. CDR3 in DNA: TGTGCCAGCAGCCAGGAAGGACAGATTTACACCGGGGAGCTGTTTTTT.

This clone appeared many times. In nucleotides, the CDR3 is TGTGCCAGCAGCTCCCGGGGTAGCGGAGCCGGGGAGCTGTTTTTT. This codes for CASSSRGSGAGELFF. The genes are TRBV7-8 and TRBJ2-2; possible D gene TRBD2, 6 bases. The germline V gene has CDR1 SGHVS and CDR2 FQNEAQ. V was cut by 4 bases and J by 6 bases, with 15 bases left in between. The CDR3 contains 15 residues.